A selection of T cell receptor beta chains follows, all from one sample in a study of T cells in Graves' hyperthyroidism and ophthalmopathy. TCRdb called the multiplex PCR reads again in MiXCR, with one record for every CDR3 protein. The data hold about 570,000 distinct CDR3 sequences, with about 15% observed a single time. The specimen was blood. These receptors were obtained from a woman aged 40-49 years with Graves' hyperthyroidism. Each CDR3 is given with its conserved first and last residue. Each record gives: J gene, D gene, V gene, clone size, CDR3 DNA, CDR3 protein. The D gene is left open where the match is weak. Clone size appears in some rows only: once, few, many, or a class for an expanded clone.

TRBJ2-1 TRBD2 TRBV6-1 few TGTGCCAGCACCGAACGGACTAGCGGGTCCAGTAAGGATGAGCAGTTCTTC CASTERTSGSSKDEQFF
TRBJ1-1 TRBD1 TRBV2 many TGTGCCAGCAGTCGGCGGACAGGCCAAGCTTTCTTT CASSRRTGQAFF
TRBJ1-2 . TRBV9 . TGTGCCAGCAGCGTAGGGGGAGGCACGTTGGAAGGCTACACCTTC CASSVGGGTLEGYTF
TRBJ2-7 TRBD2 TRBV20-1 many TGCAGTCCGCTAGGCGCTAGCGGCTACGAGCAGTACTTC CSPLGASGYEQYF
TRBJ2-7 . TRBV5-1 medium-sized TGCGCCAGCAGCTTGGTTGACCACTTTTACGAGCAGTACTTC CASSLVDHFYEQYF
TRBJ2-7 . TRBV6-2/TRBV6-3 many TGTGCCAGCAGTTACACGGCAGGTACCTACGAGCAGTACTTC CASSYTAGTYEQYF
TRBJ2-3 . TRBV14 few TGTGCCAGCAGCCAAGCGGGGGCAGATACGCAGTATTTT CASSQAGADTQYF
TRBJ2-7 . TRBV28 medium-sized TGTGCCAGCAGTGCCCCTCGGGGGCCCTACGAGCAGTACTTC CASSAPRGPYEQYF
TRBJ2-7 . TRBV11-2 many TGTGCCAGCAGCTTAGTGGCGGAGGGGACCTACGAGCAGTACTTC CASSLVAEGTYEQYF
TRBJ1-6 . TRBV30 many TGTGCTCAGACGGAAAAGTATAATTCACCCCTCCACTTT CAQTEKYNSPLHF
TRBJ2-5 . TRBV2 many TGTGCCAGCAGTGTTTTAGGATCCAAAGAGACCCAGTACTTC CASSVLGSKETQYF
TRBJ2-1 TRBD1 TRBV10-1 many TGCGCCAGCAGTGAGGCGCAGGGGGCCTACAATGAGCAGTTCTTC CASSEAQGAYNEQFF
TRBJ1-2 . TRBV28 many TGTGCCAGCAGTTCCCGGGCGTCTAACTATGGCTACACCTTC CASSSRASNYGYTF
TRBJ2-5 . TRBV20-1 . TGCAGTGCTAGAGATTCGGCGGTAGTGGAGACCCAGTACTTC CSARDSAVVETQYF
TRBJ2-1 . TRBV3-1 many TGTGCCAGCAGCCCTGACAGTTCCTACAATGAGCAGTTCTTC CASSPDSSYNEQFF
TRBJ2-7 TRBD1 TRBV28 many TGTGCCAGCACCGGGCGACTCTGGAGACGGGACAGCACCTACGAGCAGTACTTC CASTGRLWRRDSTYEQYF
TRBJ2-1 . TRBV5-1 . TGCGCCAGCGGCTTGTCGGGCCTAGCGAACTACAATGAGCAGTTCTTC CASGLSGLANYNEQFF
TRBJ2-1 TRBD2 TRBV20-1 . TGCAGTGTAGAGGGAACTAGCGGGAGGCAAAAAGGGGGATCCTACAATGAGCAGTTCTTC CSVEGTSGRQKGGSYNEQFF
TRBJ1-3 . TRBV28 many TGTGCCAGCAGCCGATTGACAGCTTCTGGAAACACCATATATTTT CASSRLTASGNTIYF
TRBJ2-3 . TRBV9 . TGTGCCAGCAGCGTAGTATTGGGGGGTACGCAGTATTTT CASSVVLGGTQYF
TRBJ1-4 TRBD1 TRBV11-2 many TGTGCCAGCAGCCCTCCGGGACAGGGGGATGAAAAACTGTTTTTT CASSPPGQGDEKLFF
TRBJ1-5 . TRBV3-1 many TGTGCCAGCAGCCAAGGAGGGGCAAGCAATCAGCCCCAGCATTTT CASSQGGASNQPQHF
TRBJ2-5 TRBD2 TRBV20-1 . TGCAGTGCCCGAGCGGGGTCCGGGAAGACCCAGTACTTC CSARAGSGKTQYF
TRBJ2-1 . TRBV9 many TGTGCCAGCAGCGTAAGGGGGGTATACAATGAGCAGTTCTTC CASSVRGVYNEQFF
TRBJ2-7 . TRBV10-3 many TGTGCCATCAGTGAGGACCGGGGGCCGTCCTACGAGCAGTACTTC CAISEDRGPSYEQYF
TRBJ1-2 . TRBV5-5 many TGTGCCAGCAGCCCCTCTTTGGGCGGTTCTGGCTACACCTTC CASSPSLGGSGYTF
TRBJ2-2 TRBD1 TRBV2 many TGTGCCAGCATGGGACAGGGCATAAGCACCGGGGAGCTGTTTTTT CASMGQGISTGELFF
TRBJ2-5 . TRBV24-1 . TGTGCCACCAGTGGGAAGCAGCAAGAGACCCAGTACTTC CATSGKQQETQYF
TRBJ2-1 TRBD1 TRBV9 few TGTGCCAGCAGCTTCGAGGGGGCGATCAGCAATGAGCAGTTCTTC CASSFEGAISNEQFF
TRBJ1-1 . TRBV20-1 few TGCAGTGCAGGACAGCCGAACACTGAAGCTTTCTTT CSAGQPNTEAFF
TRBJ1-5 . TRBV19 few TGTGCCAGTAGTGGTGGGGGAGGTCAGCCCCAGCATTTT CASSGGGGQPQHF
TRBJ2-7 . TRBV12-3/TRBV12-4 many TGTGCCAGCAGTTTATACGGCGACTGGATGTACGAGCAGTACTTC CASSLYGDWMYEQYF
TRBJ2-7 TRBD1 TRBV28 many TGTGCCAGCACCGTGACAGGGAGCTCCTACGAGCAGTACTTC CASTVTGSSYEQYF
TRBJ2-7 TRBD2 TRBV2 many TGTGCCAGCAGATTAGGACTAGCCGGCGAGCAGTACTTC CASRLGLAGEQYF
TRBJ1-1 . TRBV7-9 many TGTGCCAGCAGCTTGCTCGAAAGGGGGGAAACTGAAGCTTTCTTT CASSLLERGETEAFF
TRBJ2-7 TRBD1 TRBV20-1 many TGCAGTGCTATATCCAGGGGGTTGGCCTACGAGCAGTACTTC CSAISRGLAYEQYF
TRBJ1-1 TRBD1 TRBV28 . TGTGCCAGCAGTAAAGTAGACAGGGAAACCACTGAAGCTTTCTTT CASSKVDRETTEAFF
TRBJ1-1 . TRBV29-1 few TGCAGCGTTCCCGGGGGGGGGGCTCTAAACACTGAAGCTTTCTTT CSVPGGGALNTEAFF
TRBJ1-1 TRBD1 TRBV5-4 many TGTGCCAGCAGCTTGCCGGTAGGACAGGGGACGAACACTGAAGCTTTCTTT CASSLPVGQGTNTEAFF
TRBJ2-2 . TRBV29-1 few TGCAGCGTTGAGCGGCAGCCAGGAGGGACCGGGGAGCTGTTTTTT CSVERQPGGTGELFF
TRBJ2-7 TRBD2 TRBV7-9 . TGTGCCGGCAGCTGGGGCCCTAGCGGGAAATACGAGCAGTACTTC CAGSWGPSGKYEQYF
TRBJ2-7 TRBD2 TRBV28 few TGTGCCAGCAGTTTCAAGGTAGGACTAGCGGCCTACGAGCAGTACTTC CASSFKVGLAAYEQYF
TRBJ2-7 TRBD1 TRBV29-1 many TGCAGCGTCCTACATCCGGACAGGACCTACGAGCAGTACTTC CSVLHPDRTYEQYF
TRBJ2-7 . TRBV19 . TGTGCCAGTAGTACCGCCGGGAGTTCCTACGAGCAGTACTTC CASSTAGSSYEQYF
TRBJ2-3 TRBD2 TRBV27 many TGTGCCAGCAGTTTATCGGAGGGACTAGCGGGCCCCACAGATACGCAGTATTTT CASSLSEGLAGPTDTQYF
TRBJ1-5 . TRBV3-1 many TGTGCCAGCAGCCAAGGGGTTGCTAGGCCCCAGCATTTT CASSQGVARPQHF
TRBJ1-6 . TRBV3-1 many TGTGCCAGCAGCCAAGATAGCCCGGATTCACCCCTCCACTTT CASSQDSPDSPLHF
TRBJ2-1 TRBD2 TRBV28 many TGTGCCAGCAGTTTATCTGCTAGCGGCTCCTACAATGAGCAGTTCTTC CASSLSASGSYNEQFF
TRBJ1-4 TRBD1 TRBV7-2 many TGTGCCAGCAGCTTAAATTTTTGGGACAGTAATGAAAAACTGTTTTTT CASSLNFWDSNEKLFF
TRBJ2-7 TRBD1 TRBV6-2/TRBV6-3 few TGTGCCAGCAGTTACGCCGGGACAGGGGGCCTCGACGAGCAGTACTTC CASSYAGTGGLDEQYF